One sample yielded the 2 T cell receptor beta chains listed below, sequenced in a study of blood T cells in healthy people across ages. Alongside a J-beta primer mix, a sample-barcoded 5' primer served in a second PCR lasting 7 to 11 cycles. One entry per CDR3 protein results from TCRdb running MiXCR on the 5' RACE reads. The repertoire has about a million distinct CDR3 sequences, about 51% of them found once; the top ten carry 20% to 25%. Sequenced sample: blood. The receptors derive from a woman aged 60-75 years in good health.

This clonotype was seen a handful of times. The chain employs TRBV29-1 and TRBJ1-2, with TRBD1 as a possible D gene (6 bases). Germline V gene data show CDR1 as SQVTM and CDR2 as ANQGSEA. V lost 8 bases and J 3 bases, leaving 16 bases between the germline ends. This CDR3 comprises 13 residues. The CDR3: CSSRGGRDYGYTF. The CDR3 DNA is TGCAGCTCGCGGGGGGGGCGCGACTATGGCTACACCTTC.

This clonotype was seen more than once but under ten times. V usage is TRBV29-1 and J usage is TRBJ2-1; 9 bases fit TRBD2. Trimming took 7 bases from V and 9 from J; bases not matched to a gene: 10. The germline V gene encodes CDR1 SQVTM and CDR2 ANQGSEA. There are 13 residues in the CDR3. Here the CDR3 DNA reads TGCAGCGGATACCCTAGCGGGACCACTGAGCAGTTCTTC. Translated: CSGYPSGTTEQFF.